This T cell receptor beta chain was profiled in a study of blood T cell repertoires in COVID-19. Study-wide background: COVID-19 samples, acute and convalescent, were from the United States, Italy and Spain. The analysed material was cDNA or gDNA that came from T cells, B-cell-depleted T cells, or PBMCs.

This CDR3 comprises 15 residues. The germline gives CDR1 LNHDA, CDR2 SQIVND (reference sequence). J gave up 7 bases and V 6 bases, and 11 bases lay outside the gene matches. Authors' processing steps: Reference gene primer amplification in the assay estimated nucleated cell counts. Sequencing was performed with immunoSEQ multiplex PCR; in TCRdb, only in-frame clones are kept and a portion is missing. The DNA gave D and trimming, while V, J and clone size come from that table. Here the sample spans fewer than 150,000 clones, about 88% being singletons. The sample taken for sequencing was peripheral blood. The chain links TRBV19 to TRBJ2-5, with 10 bases identical to TRBD2. This sequence was found in a woman in her seventies who had recovered from COVID-19. This CDR3 reads CASSPGSGRDGTQYF. The CDR3, as DNA: TGTGCCAGTAGCCCGGGCAGCGGGAGGGATGGGACCCAGTACTTC.